The clone carrying this TCR beta chain was picked up a small number of times. This sample stems from a study of control samples from healthy donors and cancer patients. The CDR3 consists of 15 residues. CDR1 and CDR2 (germline): SEHNR, FQNEAQ (reference sequence). Trimming left V 4 bases short and J 1 base short, with 13 bases between. Only in-frame clones appear in the TCRdb table, and some are missing; sequencing was by immunoSEQ multiplex PCR. This sample has about 97,000 clones, with roughly 89% found just once. The V gene is TRBV7-9, the J gene TRBJ1-1; TRBD1 is a possible D gene (6 bases). This receptor was taken from a young man in good health. Material for sequencing was blood. CDR3 protein: CASSSNLGGNTEAFF. In nucleotides, the CDR3 is TGTGCCAGCAGCTCCAACTTAGGGGGGAACACTGAAGCTTTCTTT.